These 4 T cell receptor beta chains originate from one sample sequenced in a study of CD8+CD57+ T cells in acquired aplastic anemia. Sequencing involved patients with CD8+CD57+ cell expansion previously shown by flow cytometry. The study profiled TCR beta VDJ and CDR3 using genomic DNA as template. TCRdb independently ran MiXCR on the reads; one entry per CDR3 protein. The sample shows fewer than 250,000 distinct CDR3 sequences, about half of them seen only once. The sequencing sample was made of sorted CD4+, CD8+, or CD8+CD57+ T cells (not recorded which) from PBMCs. Source of these receptors: a human donor with aplastic anemia.

In its sample, this clonotype was seen many times. The rearrangement links TRBV6-5 to TRBJ1-6; TRBD1 agrees at 9 bases. Per the germline V gene, CDR1 is MNHEY and CDR2 is SVGAGI. The J segment lost 7 bases and the V segment lost 3 bases, leaving 7 bases of the junction unmatched. The CDR3 length is 16 residues. The CDR3 bases are TGTGCCAGCAGTTATTCCCAACAGGGGGCCAATTCACCCCTCCACTTT. Translating gives CASSYSQQGANSPLHF.

Remarks on this clonotype: A much larger clone sits a single nucleotide away, making a read error possible. The chain couples TRBV19 to TRBJ2-1; 7 bases match TRBD2. This CDR3 has 15 amino acids. V was clipped by 5 bases and J by 6 bases; unmatched bases: 10. Germline V lookup: CDR1 LNHDA, CDR2 SQIVND (reference sequence). Here the CDR3 reads CASSSHQREGNEQFF. Written as DNA, the CDR3 is TGTGCCAGTAGTTCCCACCAGCGGGAAGGCAATGAGCAGTTCTTC.

The rearrangement joins TRBV19 to TRBJ1-5; D uncertain. Germline V gene sequence: CDR1 LNHDA, CDR2 SQIVND (reference sequence). V dropped 1 base and J dropped 4 bases, with 5 bases sitting between them. This CDR3 spans 13 amino acids. The CDR3 protein is CASSIGENQPQHF. CDR3 coding DNA: TGTGCCAGTAGTATAGGCGAAAATCAGCCCCAGCATTTT.

In this sample, this clonotype turned up many times. The chain carries TRBV20-1 and TRBJ1-1, with D unclear. Trimming took 4 bases from V and 3 from J, leaving 12 bases between them. Germline CDR1 and CDR2: DFQATT and SNEGSKA (reference sequence). The CDR3 runs 13 residues. CDR3 sequence (DNA): TGCAGTGCTACTGTTGGAGGTTACACTGAAGCTTTCTTT. This gives the protein CSATVGGYTEAFF.